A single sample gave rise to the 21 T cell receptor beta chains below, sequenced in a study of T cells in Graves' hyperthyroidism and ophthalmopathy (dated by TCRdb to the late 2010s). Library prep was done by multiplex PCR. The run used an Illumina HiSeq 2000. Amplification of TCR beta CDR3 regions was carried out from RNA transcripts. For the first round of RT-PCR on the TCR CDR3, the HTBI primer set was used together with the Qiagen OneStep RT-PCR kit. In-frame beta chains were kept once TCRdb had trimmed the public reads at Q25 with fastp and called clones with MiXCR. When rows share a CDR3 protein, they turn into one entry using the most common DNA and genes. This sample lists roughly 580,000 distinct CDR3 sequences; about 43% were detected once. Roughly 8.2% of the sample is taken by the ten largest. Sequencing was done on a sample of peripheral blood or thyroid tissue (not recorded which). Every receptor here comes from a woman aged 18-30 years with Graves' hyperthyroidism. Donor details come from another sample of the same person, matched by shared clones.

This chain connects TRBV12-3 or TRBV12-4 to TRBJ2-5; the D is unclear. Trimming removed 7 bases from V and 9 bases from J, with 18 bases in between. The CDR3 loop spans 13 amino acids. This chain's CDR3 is CASTLGRGGAQYF. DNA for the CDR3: TGTGCCAGCACCCTGGGTAGAGGTGGGGCCCAGTACTTC.

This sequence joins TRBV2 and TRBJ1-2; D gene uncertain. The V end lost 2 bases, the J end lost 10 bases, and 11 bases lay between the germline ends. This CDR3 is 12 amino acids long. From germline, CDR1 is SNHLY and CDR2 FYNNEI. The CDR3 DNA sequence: TGTGCCAGCAGTGAAAGGGCAGTGGACTACACCTTC. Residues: CASSERAVDYTF.

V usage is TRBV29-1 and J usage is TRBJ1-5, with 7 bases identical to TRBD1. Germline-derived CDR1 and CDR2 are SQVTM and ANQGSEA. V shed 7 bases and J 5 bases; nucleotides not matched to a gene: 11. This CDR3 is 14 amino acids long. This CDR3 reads CSASSLGTDQPQHF. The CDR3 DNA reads TGCAGCGCCAGCAGCTTGGGGACAGATCAGCCCCAGCATTTT.

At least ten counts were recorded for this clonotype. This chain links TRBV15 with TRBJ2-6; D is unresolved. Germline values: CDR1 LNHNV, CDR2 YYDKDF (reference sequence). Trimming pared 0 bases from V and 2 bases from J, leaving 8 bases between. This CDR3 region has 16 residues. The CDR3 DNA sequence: TGTGCCACCAGCAGAGATATAGGGACTGGGGCCAACGTCCTGACTTTC. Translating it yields CATSRDIGTGANVLTF. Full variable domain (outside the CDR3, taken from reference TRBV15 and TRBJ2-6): DAMVIQNPRYQVTQFGKPVTLSCSQTLNHNVMYWYQQKSSQAPKLLFHYYDKDFNNEADTPDNFQSRRPNTSFCFLDIRSPGLGDTAMYLCATSRDIGTGANVLTFGAGSRLTVL.

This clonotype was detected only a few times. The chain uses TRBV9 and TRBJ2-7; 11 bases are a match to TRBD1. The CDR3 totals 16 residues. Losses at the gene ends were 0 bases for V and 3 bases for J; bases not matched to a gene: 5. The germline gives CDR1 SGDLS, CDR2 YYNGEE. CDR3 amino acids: CASSVAEGQGGYEQYF. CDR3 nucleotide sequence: TGTGCCAGCAGCGTAGCGGAGGGACAGGGGGGCTACGAGCAGTACTTC.

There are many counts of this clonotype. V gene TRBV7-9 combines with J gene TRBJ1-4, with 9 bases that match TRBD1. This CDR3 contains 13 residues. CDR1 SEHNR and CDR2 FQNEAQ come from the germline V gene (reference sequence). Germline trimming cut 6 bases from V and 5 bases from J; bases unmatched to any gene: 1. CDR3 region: CASRQGANEKLFF. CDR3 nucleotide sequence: TGTGCCAGCAGACAGGGGGCGAATGAAAAACTGTTTTTT.

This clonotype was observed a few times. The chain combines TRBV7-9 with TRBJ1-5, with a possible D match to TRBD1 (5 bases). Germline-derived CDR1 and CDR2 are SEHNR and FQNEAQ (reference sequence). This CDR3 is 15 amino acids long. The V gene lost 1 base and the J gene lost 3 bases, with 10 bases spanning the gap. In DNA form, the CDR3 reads TGTGCCAGCAGCTTAGGGCAGGGTCTCAATCAGCCCCAGCATTTT. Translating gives CASSLGQGLNQPQHF.

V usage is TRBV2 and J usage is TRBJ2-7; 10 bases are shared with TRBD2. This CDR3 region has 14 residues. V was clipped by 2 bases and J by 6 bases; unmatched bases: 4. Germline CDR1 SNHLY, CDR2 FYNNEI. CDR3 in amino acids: CASSEMASGGEQYF. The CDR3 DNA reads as TGTGCCAGCAGTGAAATGGCTAGCGGGGGCGAGCAGTACTTC.

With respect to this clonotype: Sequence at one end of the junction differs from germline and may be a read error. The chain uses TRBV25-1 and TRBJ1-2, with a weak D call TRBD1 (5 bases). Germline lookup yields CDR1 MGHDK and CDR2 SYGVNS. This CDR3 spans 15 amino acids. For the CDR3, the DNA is TGTGTCAGCAGTGACCCCGGGACGGGTAACTATGGCTACACCTTC. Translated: CVSSDPGTGNYGYTF.

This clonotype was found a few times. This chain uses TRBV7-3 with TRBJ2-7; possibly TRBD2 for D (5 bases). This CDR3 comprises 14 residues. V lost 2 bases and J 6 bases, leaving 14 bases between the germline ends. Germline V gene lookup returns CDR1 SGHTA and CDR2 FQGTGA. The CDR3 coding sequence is TGTGCCAGCAGCTTACTCGGGGAATCGGGCGAGCAGTACTTC. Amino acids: CASSLLGESGEQYF.

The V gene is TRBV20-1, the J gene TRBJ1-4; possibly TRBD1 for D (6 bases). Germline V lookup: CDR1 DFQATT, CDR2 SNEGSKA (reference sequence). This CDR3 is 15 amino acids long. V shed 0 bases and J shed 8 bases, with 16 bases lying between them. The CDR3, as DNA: TGCAGTGCTAGAGAAACAGGGAGAGTTCAGGAAAAACTGTTTTTT. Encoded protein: CSARETGRVQEKLFF.

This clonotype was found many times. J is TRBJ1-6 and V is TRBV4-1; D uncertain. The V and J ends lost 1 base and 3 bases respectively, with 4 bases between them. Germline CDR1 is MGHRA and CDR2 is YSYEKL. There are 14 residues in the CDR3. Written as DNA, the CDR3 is TGCGCCAGCAGCCAAGTGGGCTATAATTCACCCCTCCACTTT. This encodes CASSQVGYNSPLHF.

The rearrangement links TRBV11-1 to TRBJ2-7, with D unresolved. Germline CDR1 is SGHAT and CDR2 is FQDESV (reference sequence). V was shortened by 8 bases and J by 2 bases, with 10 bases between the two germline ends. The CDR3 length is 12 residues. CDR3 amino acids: CASFAFPYEQYF. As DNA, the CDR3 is TGTGCCAGCTTCGCCTTCCCCTACGAGCAGTACTTC.

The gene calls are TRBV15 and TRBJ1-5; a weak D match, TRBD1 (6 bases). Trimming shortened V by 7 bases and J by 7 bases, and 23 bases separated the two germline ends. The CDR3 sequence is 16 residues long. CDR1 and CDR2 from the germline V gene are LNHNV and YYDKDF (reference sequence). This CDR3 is CATNPSGGGGYQPQHF. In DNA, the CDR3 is TGTGCCACCAACCCGAGTGGCGGGGGGGGCTACCAGCCCCAGCATTTT.

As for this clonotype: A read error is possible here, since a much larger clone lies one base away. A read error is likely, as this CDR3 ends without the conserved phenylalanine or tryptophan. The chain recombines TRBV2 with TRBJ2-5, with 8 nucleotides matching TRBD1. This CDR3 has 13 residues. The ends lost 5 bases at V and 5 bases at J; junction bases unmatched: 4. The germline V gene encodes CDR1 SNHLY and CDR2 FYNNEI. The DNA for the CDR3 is TGTGCCAGCAGTATGGACAGGGTCGAGACCCAGTACCTC. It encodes CASSMDRVETQYL.

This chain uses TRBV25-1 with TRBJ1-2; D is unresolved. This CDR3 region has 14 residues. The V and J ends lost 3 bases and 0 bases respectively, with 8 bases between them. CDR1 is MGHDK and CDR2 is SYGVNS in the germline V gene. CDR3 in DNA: TGTGCCAGCAGTGATACAGCAGCTAACTATGGCTACACCTTC. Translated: CASSDTAANYGYTF.

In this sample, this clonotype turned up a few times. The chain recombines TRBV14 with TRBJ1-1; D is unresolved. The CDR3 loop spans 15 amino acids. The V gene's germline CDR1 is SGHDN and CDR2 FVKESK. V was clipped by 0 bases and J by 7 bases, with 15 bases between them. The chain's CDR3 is CASSQDFGQYDEAFF. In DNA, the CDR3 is TGTGCCAGCAGCCAAGATTTTGGGCAGTACGATGAAGCTTTCTTT. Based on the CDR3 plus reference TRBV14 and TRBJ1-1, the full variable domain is EAGVTQFPSHSVIEKGQTVTLRCDPISGHDNLYWYRRVMGKEIKFLLHFVKESKQDESGMPNNRFLAERTGGTYSTLKVQPAELEDSGVYFCASSQDFGQYDEAFFGQGTRLTVV.

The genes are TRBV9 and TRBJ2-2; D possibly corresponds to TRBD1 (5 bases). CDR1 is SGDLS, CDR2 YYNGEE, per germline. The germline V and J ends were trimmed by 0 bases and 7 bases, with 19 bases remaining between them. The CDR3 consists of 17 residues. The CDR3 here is CASSVDAGLGRGGELFF. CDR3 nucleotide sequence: TGTGCCAGCAGCGTAGACGCCGGTCTGGGGCGTGGCGGGGAGCTGTTTTTT.

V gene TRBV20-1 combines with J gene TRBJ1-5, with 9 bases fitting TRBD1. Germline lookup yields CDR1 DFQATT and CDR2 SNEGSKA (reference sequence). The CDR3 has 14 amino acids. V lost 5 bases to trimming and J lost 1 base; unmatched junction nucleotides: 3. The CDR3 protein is CSAWTGASNQPQHF. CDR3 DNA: TGCAGTGCTTGGACAGGGGCGAGCAATCAGCCCCAGCATTTT.

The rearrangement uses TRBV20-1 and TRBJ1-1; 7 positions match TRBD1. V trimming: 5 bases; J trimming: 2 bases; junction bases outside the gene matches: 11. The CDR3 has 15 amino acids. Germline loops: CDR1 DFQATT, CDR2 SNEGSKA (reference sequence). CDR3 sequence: CSAGGWAGGNTEAFF. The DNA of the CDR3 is TGCAGTGCTGGAGGTTGGGCAGGGGGAAACACTGAAGCTTTCTTT.

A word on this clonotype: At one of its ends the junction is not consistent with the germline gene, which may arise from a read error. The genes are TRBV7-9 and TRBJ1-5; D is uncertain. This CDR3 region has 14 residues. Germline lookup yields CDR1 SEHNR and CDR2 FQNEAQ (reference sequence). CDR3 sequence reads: CASSRWMFDQPQHF. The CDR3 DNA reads TGCGCCAGCAGCCGGTGGATGTTCGATCAGCCCCAGCATTTT.